Listed below are T cell receptor beta chains from one sample, sequenced in a study of T cell responses to AZD1222 COVID-19 vaccine. Profiling relied on immunoSEQ multiplex PCR, and the TCRdb table lists in-frame clones only, not all of them. The data show about 150,000 clones, with around 85% seen just once and approximately 7% held by the top ten. Sequences were derived from peripheral blood, sampled after recovery from COVID-19. The source of these receptors is an adult who had recovered from COVID-19. The CDR3 runs from the conserved cysteine through the conserved F or W. The order of the fields is J gene, V gene, clone size, D gene, CDR3 protein, CDR3 DNA. D genes are given only for firm matches. Clone size is given for some rows only: seen once, a few or many times, or a class if the clone is expanded.

J: TRBJ2-7; V: TRBV7-9; size: NA; D: NA; CDR3: CASSLAVAYEQYF; DNA: TGTGCCAGCAGCTTAGCCGTAGCCTACGAGCAGTACTTC
J: TRBJ2-7; V: TRBV3-1/TRBV3-2; size: NA; D: TRBD2; CDR3: CASSLHPGGYEQYF; DNA: TGTGCCAGCAGCCTACACCCGGGGGGGTACGAGCAGTACTTC
J: TRBJ2-7; V: TRBV10-2; size: NA; D: TRBD2; CDR3: CASSERPSGRAYEQYF; DNA: TGCGCCAGCAGTGAAAGGCCTAGCGGGAGGGCCTACGAGCAGTACTTC
J: TRBJ2-1; V: TRBV6-5; size: NA; D: NA; CDR3: CAGSAAYNEQFF; DNA: TGTGCCGGGTCGGCTGCCTACAATGAGCAGTTCTTC
J: TRBJ2-7; V: TRBV18; size: NA; D: NA; CDR3: CASSPGVGYEQYF; DNA: TGTGCCAGCTCACCAGGGGTGGGCTACGAGCAGTACTTC
J: TRBJ2-1; V: TRBV6-2/TRBV6-3; size: NA; D: NA; CDR3: CASSYSAQLPPNEQFF; DNA: TGTGCCAGCAGTTACTCCGCGCAGCTACCCCCCAATGAGCAGTTCTTC
J: TRBJ2-5; V: TRBV13; size: NA; D: NA; CDR3: CASSLVRGLKETQYF; DNA: TGTGCCAGCAGCTTAGTACGGGGCCTCAAGGAGACCCAGTACTTC
J: TRBJ1-2; V: TRBV7-3; size: NA; D: TRBD1; CDR3: CASSLTGGDGYTF; DNA: TGTGCCAGCAGCTTAACAGGGGGCGATGGCTACACCTTC
J: TRBJ2-1; V: TRBV14; size: NA; D: TRBD2; CDR3: CASSHRGMAGGPYNEQFF; DNA: TGTGCCAGCAGCCATAGGGGGATGGCGGGAGGGCCATACAATGAGCAGTTCTTC
J: TRBJ1-3; V: TRBV4-3; size: NA; D: NA; CDR3: CASSQDSARSSGNTIYF; DNA: TGCGCCAGCAGCCAAGATTCGGCTCGGAGCTCTGGAAACACCATATATTTT
J: TRBJ2-4; V: TRBV6-1; size: once; D: NA; CDR3: CASSEAGGTNIQYF; DNA: TGTGCCAGCAGTGAAGCAGGTGGGACAAACATTCAGTACTTC
J: TRBJ2-3; V: TRBV27; size: NA; D: NA; CDR3: CASSLFRGTDTQYF; DNA: TGTGCCAGCAGTTTATTCCGGGGCACAGATACGCAGTATTTT
J: TRBJ2-7; V: TRBV7-9; size: NA; D: NA; CDR3: CASSLDWYLTVTYEQYF; DNA: TGTGCCAGCAGCTTGGATTGGTATTTGACAGTGACCTACGAGCAGTACTTC
J: TRBJ2-7; V: TRBV5-6; size: NA; D: NA; CDR3: CASSFGAYEQYF; DNA: TGTGCCAGCAGCTTTGGGGCCTACGAGCAGTACTTC
J: TRBJ2-6; V: TRBV29-1; size: NA; D: NA; CDR3: CSVIHRFSSGANVLTF; DNA: TGCAGCGTTATCCACAGGTTTTCCTCTGGGGCCAACGTCCTGACTTTC
J: TRBJ1-6; V: TRBV7-9; size: NA; D: NA; CDR3: CASSLDGNSPLHF; DNA: TGTGCCAGCAGCCTAGACGGTAATTCACCCCTCCACTTT
J: TRBJ1-2; V: TRBV6-5; size: NA; D: TRBD1; CDR3: CASRPGQGGGYTF; DNA: TGTGCCAGCAGGCCGGGACAGGGTGGTGGCTACACCTTC
J: TRBJ2-7; V: TRBV13; size: few; D: TRBD2; CDR3: CASSRPPAGGRSYEQYF; DNA: TGTGCCAGCAGCCGCCCCCCAGCGGGGGGCCGCTCCTACGAGCAGTACTTC
J: TRBJ1-4; V: TRBV11-3; size: NA; D: NA; CDR3: CASVLQGIGEKLFF; DNA: TGTGCCAGCGTCCTCCAGGGGATAGGGGAAAAACTGTTTTTT
J: TRBJ2-7; V: TRBV27; size: NA; D: TRBD1; CDR3: CASTHQTGGFYEQYF; DNA: TGTGCCAGCACTCACCAGACAGGGGGCTTCTACGAGCAGTACTTC
J: TRBJ1-5; V: TRBV27; size: NA; D: NA; CDR3: CASSLGGSHQPQHF; DNA: TGTGCCAGCAGTTTAGGAGGCAGCCATCAGCCCCAGCATTTT
J: TRBJ1-2; V: TRBV5-1; size: NA; D: NA; CDR3: CASSLWPGRIGYGYTF; DNA: TGCGCCAGCAGCTTGTGGCCGGGGAGAATAGGATATGGCTACACCTTC
J: TRBJ1-1; V: TRBV6-5; size: NA; D: TRBD1; CDR3: CASSASFLGTEAFF; DNA: TGTGCCAGCAGCGCTTCTTTCCTCGGGACAGAGGCTTTCTTT
J: TRBJ2-3; V: TRBV7-3; size: few; D: NA; CDR3: CASSWTQGITDTQYF; DNA: TGTGCCAGCAGCTGGACTCAGGGTATCACAGATACGCAGTATTTT
J: TRBJ1-4; V: TRBV5-4; size: NA; D: NA; CDR3: CASSLNRENEKLFF; DNA: TGTGCCAGCAGCTTAAATAGGGAAAATGAAAAACTGTTTTTT
J: TRBJ2-7; V: TRBV27; size: NA; D: NA; CDR3: CASRTVGVGTTEQYF; DNA: TGTGCCAGCAGGACGGTGGGGGTGGGTACTACCGAGCAGTACTTC
J: TRBJ1-1; V: TRBV19; size: NA; D: NA; CDR3: CASSIRGRRNTEAFF; DNA: TGTGCCAGTAGTATCCGGGGGCGGCGAAACACTGAAGCTTTCTTT
J: TRBJ1-2; V: TRBV5-1; size: NA; D: NA; CDR3: CASSLAGRGNGYTF; DNA: TGCGCCAGCAGCTTGGCCGGAAGGGGGAATGGCTACACCTTC
J: TRBJ1-1; V: TRBV5-4; size: NA; D: TRBD1; CDR3: CASSEGQGMTEAFF; DNA: TGTGCCAGCAGCGAGGGACAGGGGATGACTGAAGCTTTCTTT
J: TRBJ2-1; V: TRBV28; size: NA; D: TRBD1; CDR3: CASSFPMDRLPTNEQFF; DNA: TGTGCCAGCAGTTTTCCCATGGACAGGCTCCCGACGAATGAGCAGTTCTTC
J: TRBJ2-5; V: TRBV5-4; size: NA; D: TRBD2; CDR3: CASSPGLAGGYQETQYF; DNA: TGTGCCAGCAGCCCGGGACTAGCGGGGGGGTACCAAGAGACCCAGTACTTC
J: TRBJ1-3; V: TRBV9; size: once; D: TRBD1; CDR3: CASSVALQGAGNTIYF; DNA: TGTGCCAGCAGCGTAGCCCTACAGGGGGCCGGAAACACCATATATTTT
J: TRBJ1-4; V: TRBV28; size: NA; D: NA; CDR3: CASSGGLNEKLFF; DNA: TGTGCCAGCAGTGGGGGCCTAAATGAAAAACTGTTTTTT
J: TRBJ1-5; V: TRBV2; size: NA; D: TRBD1; CDR3: CASTGQGAGNNQPQHF; DNA: TGTGCCAGCACTGGCCAGGGGGCGGGGAACAATCAGCCCCAGCATTTT
J: TRBJ2-3; V: TRBV6-4; size: NA; D: NA; CDR3: CASSVRGNTDTQYF; DNA: TGTGCCAGCAGTGTCCGCGGGAACACAGATACGCAGTATTTT
J: TRBJ1-5; V: TRBV3-1/TRBV3-2; size: NA; D: NA; CDR3: CASSPNARGDQPQHF; DNA: TGTGCCAGCAGCCCCAATGCAAGGGGGGATCAGCCCCAGCATTTT
J: TRBJ2-2; V: TRBV19; size: NA; D: NA; CDR3: CASSPRVWGTTGELFF; DNA: TGTGCCAGTAGTCCTAGAGTTTGGGGTACCACCGGGGAGCTGTTTTTT
J: TRBJ2-1; V: TRBV11-1; size: once; D: NA; CDR3: CASSLRSRQGNNEQFF; DNA: TGTGCCAGCAGCTTACGTTCTCGGCAGGGGAACAATGAGCAGTTCTTC
J: TRBJ1-1; V: TRBV15; size: NA; D: TRBD1; CDR3: CATRKSDRGMNTEAFF; DNA: TGTGCCACCAGAAAAAGCGACAGGGGCATGAACACTGAAGCTTTCTTT